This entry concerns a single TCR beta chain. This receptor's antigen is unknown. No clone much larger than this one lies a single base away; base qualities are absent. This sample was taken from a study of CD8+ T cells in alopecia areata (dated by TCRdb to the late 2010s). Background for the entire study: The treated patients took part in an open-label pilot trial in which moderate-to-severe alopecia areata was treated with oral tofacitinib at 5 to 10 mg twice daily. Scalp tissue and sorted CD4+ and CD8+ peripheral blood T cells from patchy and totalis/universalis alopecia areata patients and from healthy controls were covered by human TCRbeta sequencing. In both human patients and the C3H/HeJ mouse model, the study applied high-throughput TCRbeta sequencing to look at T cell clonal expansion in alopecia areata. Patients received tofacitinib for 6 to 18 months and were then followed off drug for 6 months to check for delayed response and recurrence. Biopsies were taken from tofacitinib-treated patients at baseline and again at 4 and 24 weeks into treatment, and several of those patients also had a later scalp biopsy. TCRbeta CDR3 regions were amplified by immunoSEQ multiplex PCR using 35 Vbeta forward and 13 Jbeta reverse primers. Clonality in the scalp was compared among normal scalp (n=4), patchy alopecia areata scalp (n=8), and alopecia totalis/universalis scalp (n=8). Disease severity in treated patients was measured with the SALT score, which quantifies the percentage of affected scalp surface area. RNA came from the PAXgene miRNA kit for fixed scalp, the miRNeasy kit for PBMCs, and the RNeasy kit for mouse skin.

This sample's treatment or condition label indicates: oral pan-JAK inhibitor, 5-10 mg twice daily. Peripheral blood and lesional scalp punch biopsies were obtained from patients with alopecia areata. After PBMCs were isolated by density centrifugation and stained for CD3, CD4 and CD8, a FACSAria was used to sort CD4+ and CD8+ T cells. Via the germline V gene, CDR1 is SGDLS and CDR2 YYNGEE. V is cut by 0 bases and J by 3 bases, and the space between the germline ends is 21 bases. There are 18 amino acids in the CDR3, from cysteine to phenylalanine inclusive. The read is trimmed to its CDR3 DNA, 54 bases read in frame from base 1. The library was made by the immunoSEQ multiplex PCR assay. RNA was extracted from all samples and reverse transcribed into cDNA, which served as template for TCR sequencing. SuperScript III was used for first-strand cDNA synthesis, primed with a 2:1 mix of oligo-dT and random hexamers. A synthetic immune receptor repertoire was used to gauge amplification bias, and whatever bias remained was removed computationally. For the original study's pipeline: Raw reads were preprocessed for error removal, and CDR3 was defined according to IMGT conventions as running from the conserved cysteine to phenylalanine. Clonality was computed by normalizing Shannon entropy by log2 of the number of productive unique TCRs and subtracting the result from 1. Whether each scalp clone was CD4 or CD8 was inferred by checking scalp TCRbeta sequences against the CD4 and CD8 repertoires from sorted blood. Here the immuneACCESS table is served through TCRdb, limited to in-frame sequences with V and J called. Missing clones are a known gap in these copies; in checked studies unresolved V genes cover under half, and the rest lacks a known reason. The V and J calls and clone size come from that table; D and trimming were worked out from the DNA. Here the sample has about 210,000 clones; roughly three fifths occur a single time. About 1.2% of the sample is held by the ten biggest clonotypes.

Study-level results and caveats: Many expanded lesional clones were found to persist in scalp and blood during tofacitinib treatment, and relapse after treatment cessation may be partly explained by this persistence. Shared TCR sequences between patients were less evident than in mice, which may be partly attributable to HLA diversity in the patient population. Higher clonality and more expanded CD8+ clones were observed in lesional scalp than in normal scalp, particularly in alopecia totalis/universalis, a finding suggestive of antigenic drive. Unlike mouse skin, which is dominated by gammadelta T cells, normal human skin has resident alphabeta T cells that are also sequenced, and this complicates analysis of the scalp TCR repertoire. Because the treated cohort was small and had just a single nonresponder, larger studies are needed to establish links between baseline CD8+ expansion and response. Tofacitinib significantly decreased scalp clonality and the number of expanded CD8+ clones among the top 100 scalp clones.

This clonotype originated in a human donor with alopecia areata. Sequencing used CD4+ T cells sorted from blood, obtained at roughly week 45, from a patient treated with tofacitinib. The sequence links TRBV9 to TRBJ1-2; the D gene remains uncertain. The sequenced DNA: TGTGCCAGCAGCGTAGCTCAGGTGTGGGCAGACGTACACTATGGCTACACCTTC. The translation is CASSVAQVWADVHYGYTF.